Listed below are T cell receptor beta chains from one sample, sequenced in a study of spatial heterogeneity in lung cancer. TCRdb re-called the 5' RACE reads through MiXCR, storing one row per CDR3 protein. The sample has 4,000 to 5,000 distinct CDR3 sequences, under 9.5% seen once. Material: lung tumor tissue, obtained at surgery. The receptors originated from a female donor with early-stage non-small cell lung cancer. CDR3s include the opening cysteine and the closing phenylalanine or tryptophan. The D gene is left open where the match is weak. Clone size appears in some rows only: once, few, many, or a class for an expanded clone.

few,.,TRBJ2-2,TRBV5-1,CASSLGLWVDTGELFF,TGCGCCAGCAGCTTGGGGCTGTGGGTAGACACCGGGGAGCTGTTTTTT
medium-sized,.,TRBJ1-1,TRBV29-1,CSGVQGTEAFF,TGCAGCGGAGTACAGGGCACTGAAGCTTTCTTT
few,.,TRBJ2-3,TRBV4-2,CDSSQEGGGGATDTQYF,TGTGACAGCAGCCAAGAAGGCGGTGGGGGGGCCACAGATACGCAGTATTTT
.,.,TRBJ2-5,TRBV11-2,CASTNARGGARETQYF,TGTGCCAGCACCAATGCCCGTGGGGGGGCGAGGGAGACCCAGTACTTC
few,.,TRBJ1-3,TRBV5-6,CASSGRGNTIYF,TGTGCCAGCAGCGGTCGGGGAAACACCATATATTTT
medium-sized,TRBD1,TRBJ2-3,TRBV7-6,CASSPGQGADTQYF,TGTGCCAGCAGCCCAGGACAGGGGGCAGATACGCAGTATTTT
.,.,TRBJ1-2,TRBV28,CASSLTGSNYGYTF,TGTGCCAGCAGTTTAACAGGGTCTAACTATGGCTACACCTTC
medium-sized,.,TRBJ1-2,TRBV6-5,CASSASWGANYGYTF,TGTGCCAGCTCCGCTAGTTGGGGTGCTAACTATGGCTACACCTTC
many,.,TRBJ1-1,TRBV29-1,CSVEPGNTEAFF,TGCAGCGTTGAGCCGGGCAACACTGAAGCTTTCTTT
medium-sized,.,TRBJ1-4,TRBV5-1,CASSLGGIDEKLFF,TGCGCCAGCAGCTTGGGGGGGATAGACGAAAAACTGTTTTTT
few,.,TRBJ2-2,TRBV11-3,CASSLVFGPGELFF,TGTGCCAGCAGCTTAGTCTTCGGTCCCGGGGAGCTGTTTTTT
few,.,TRBJ2-7,TRBV7-9,CASSLGAAGWEQYF,TGTGCCAGCAGCTTAGGGGCTGCGGGTTGGGAGCAGTACTTC
medium-sized,.,TRBJ1-6,TRBV11-2,CASSLDSGSRSPLHF,TGTGCCAGCAGCTTGGACTCCGGAAGTCGTTCACCCCTCCACTTT
medium-sized,.,TRBJ2-3,TRBV20-1,CSAVIGVTQYF,TGCAGTGCCGTCATTGGGGTTACGCAGTATTTT
few,.,TRBJ1-1,TRBV21-1,CASSNWGTEAFF,TGTGCCAGCAGCAATTGGGGGACTGAAGCTTTCTTT
few,.,TRBJ2-1,TRBV25-1,CASSESQQGGSYNEQFF,TGTGCCAGCAGTGAATCACAGCAGGGGGGGTCCTACAATGAGCAGTTCTTC
few,TRBD1,TRBJ1-1,TRBV4-2,CASSQDRQGVKNTEAFF,TGTGCCAGCAGCCAAGATCGACAGGGGGTCAAGAACACTGAAGCTTTCTTT
.,TRBD1,TRBJ2-7,TRBV19,CASSIGLGQASYEQYF,TGTGCCAGTAGTATAGGGTTGGGACAGGCCTCCTACGAGCAGTACTTC
few,TRBD1,TRBJ1-1,TRBV27,CASSLKEGGQMNTEVFF,TGTGCCAGCAGCCTAAAGGAAGGGGGACAGATGAACACTGAAGTTTTCTTT
.,.,TRBJ2-7,TRBV12-3/TRBV12-4,CASSPPGRPNYEQYF,TGTGCCAGCAGTCCACCGGGAAGGCCAAACTACGAGCAGTACTTC
many,.,TRBJ2-1,TRBV28,CASSLRRNNEQFF,TGTGCCAGCAGTTTACGTAGGAACAATGAGCAGTTCTTC
few,TRBD2,TRBJ2-1,TRBV6-5,CASSYSRLAGVSNEQFF,TGTGCCAGCAGTTACTCGAGACTAGCGGGGGTCTCAAATGAGCAGTTCTTC
medium-sized,.,TRBJ2-3,TRBV28,CASSLTGSSDTQYF,TGTGCCAGCAGTTTAACAGGGTCCTCGGATACGCAGTATTTT
large,.,TRBJ2-7,TRBV6-1,CATNQAYEQYF,TGTGCCACCAACCAGGCCTACGAGCAGTACTTC
medium-sized,TRBD1,TRBJ1-5,TRBV10-3,CAISAGQGGNQPQHF,TGTGCCATCAGTGCGGGACAGGGGGGCAATCAGCCCCAGCATTTT
.,.,TRBJ2-5,TRBV28,CASSPPGIEETQYF,TGTGCCAGCAGCCCCCCGGGGATCGAAGAGACCCAGTACTTC
few,.,TRBJ1-5,TRBV28,CASSRPRWLWNQPQHF,TGTGCCAGCAGTCGCCCCCGTTGGTTATGGAATCAGCCCCAGCATTTT
.,.,TRBJ1-1,TRBV27,CASRPTENTEAFF,TGTGCCAGCAGGCCCACAGAGAACACTGAAGCTTTCTTT
few,.,TRBJ1-4,TRBV9,CASSVDRDMLNEKLFF,TGTGCCAGCAGCGTCGACCGGGACATGTTGAATGAAAAACTGTTTTTT
many,.,TRBJ2-2,TRBV4-1,CASSQVTVPTGSNTGELFF,TGCGCCAGCAGCCAAGTTACAGTACCTACAGGGTCGAACACCGGGGAGCTGTTTTTT
medium-sized,.,TRBJ2-7,TRBV5-5,CASSLAQGESIEQYF,TGTGCCAGCAGCTTGGCCCAGGGAGAGAGTATAGAGCAGTACTTC
.,.,TRBJ1-2,TRBV11-2,CASSLGPQNGYTF,TGTGCCAGCAGCTTAGGTCCGCAGAATGGCTACACCTTC
.,TRBD1,TRBJ2-1,TRBV4-2,CASSQSGTGPFNEQFF,TGTGCCAGCAGCCAATCCGGGACAGGGCCATTCAATGAGCAGTTCTTC
medium-sized,.,TRBJ2-3,TRBV20-1,CSASVLLTDTQYF,TGCAGTGCTAGTGTCCTCCTCACAGATACGCAGTATTTT
many,.,TRBJ1-1,TRBV12-3/TRBV12-4,CASSVQPRDTEAFF,TGTGCCAGCAGTGTACAACCCCGGGACACTGAAGCTTTCTTT
.,TRBD1,TRBJ2-7,TRBV11-1,CASSRQGAGVYEQYF,TGTGCCAGCAGCCGACAGGGAGCCGGTGTCTACGAGCAGTACTTC
once,TRBD1,TRBJ1-3,TRBV6-6,CASSKGQGAFGNTIYF,TGTGCCAGCAGTAAAGGACAGGGGGCATTTGGAAACACCATATATTTT
medium-sized,.,TRBJ2-3,TRBV5-4,CASSLSSQLTDTQYF,TGTGCCAGCAGCTTGAGCAGTCAACTCACAGATACGCAGTATTTT